The 14 T cell receptor beta chains reported below all come from one sample, sequenced in a study of T cells in Graves' hyperthyroidism and ophthalmopathy. It was RNA transcripts that yielded the amplified TCR beta CDR3 regions. TCR CDR3 underwent first-round RT-PCR with the HTBI primer set. Each CDR3 protein is one row after TCRdb ran MiXCR on the multiplex PCR reads. Among nearly 600,000 distinct CDR3 sequences listed, 12% to 15% were seen once. Sequencing was done on a sample of blood. The receptors shown here come from a woman between 18 and 29 years old with Graves' ophthalmopathy.

This clonotype was seen at least ten times. This chain connects TRBV19 to TRBJ2-5, with D perhaps being TRBD1 or TRBD2 (5 bases each). Germline CDR1 is LNHDA and CDR2 is SQIVND (reference sequence). CDR3 length: 13 amino acids. V was clipped by 1 base and J by 11 bases, with 14 bases between them. Here the CDR3 reads CASSIGYGTAQYF. The DNA of the CDR3 is TGTGCCAGTAGTATAGGCTACGGGACGGCTCAGTACTTC.

The chain carries TRBV27 and TRBJ1-6; D unresolved. The germline V gene encodes CDR1 MNHEY and CDR2 SMNVEV (reference sequence). This CDR3 spans 18 amino acids. Trimming took 0 bases from V and 1 from J, leaving 13 bases between them. The CDR3: CASSLSAVRLSYNSPLHF. In DNA, the CDR3 is TGTGCCAGCAGTTTATCGGCGGTCCGCCTTTCCTATAATTCACCCCTCCACTTT.

This clonotype was detected many times. The CDR3 DNA sequence: TGCAGTGCTAGAAATTTCGGGACAAGTACCTACGAGCAGTACTTC. Encoded protein: CSARNFGTSTYEQYF. J is TRBJ2-7 and V is TRBV20-1, with D possibly matching TRBD1 (6 bases). Germline CDR1 DFQATT, CDR2 SNEGSKA (reference sequence). The CDR3 sequence is 15 residues long. Trimming shortened V by 2 bases and J by 2 bases, and 16 bases separated the two germline ends.

This clonotype showed up many times. J is TRBJ2-5 and V is TRBV24-1; D not certain. The CDR3 extends over 13 amino acids. With 1 base removed from V and 5 bases from J, the gap between germline ends came to 7 bases. The V gene's germline CDR1 is KGHDR and CDR2 SFDVKD. CDR3 nucleotide sequence: TGTGCCACCAGTGATTTCCGTCGCGAGACCCAGTACTTC. It encodes CATSDFRRETQYF.

This clonotype was found many times. The V call is TRBV7-9, the J call TRBJ2-1; 11 nucleotides align to TRBD2. Germline assignment: CDR1 SEHNR and CDR2 FQNEAQ (reference sequence). The CDR3 runs to 14 residues. V shed 7 bases and J 4 bases; nucleotides not matched to a gene: 3. The CDR3 bases are TGTGCCAGCAAGGGGACTAGCGGTTACAATGAGCAGTTCTTC. Protein sequence: CASKGTSGYNEQFF.

With regard to this clonotype: This may stem from a read error, because a much larger clone lies one nucleotide away. V is TRBV3-1 and J is TRBJ2-1; tentatively, D is TRBD1 (6 bases). The V and J ends lost 4 bases and 6 bases respectively, with 16 bases between them. The CDR3 totals 15 residues. Germline loops: CDR1 LGHDT, CDR2 YNNKEL (reference sequence). The CDR3 bases are TGTGCCAGCAGCCTCAGGGGCGCTGGCTGCAATGAGCAGTTCTTC. Translating it yields CASSLRGAGCNEQFF.

In nucleotides, the CDR3 is TGCGCCAGCAGCCCCCATCTAGACAGCTCCTATGGCTACACCTTC. It codes for CASSPHLDSSYGYTF. The rearrangement joins TRBV4-1 to TRBJ1-2, with TRBD1 as a possible D gene (5 bases). The CDR3 has 15 residues. The V and J ends lost 4 bases and 4 bases respectively, with 16 bases between them. CDR1 MGHRA and CDR2 YSYEKL come from the germline V gene.

The table lists this clonotype with a few counts. V usage is TRBV4-3 and J usage is TRBJ2-7, with D uncertain. CDR1 LGHNA and CDR2 YSLEER come from the germline V gene. The CDR3 extends over 15 amino acids. Trimming took off 6 bases at V and 4 bases at J, with 19 bases between the two ends. The CDR3 DNA sequence: TGCGCCAGCAGATATAGCCCGGTCCCATCTTACGAGCAGTACTTC. Protein product: CASRYSPVPSYEQYF.

This chain links TRBV2 with TRBJ2-1, with 14 bases fitting TRBD2. The germline V gene has CDR1 SNHLY and CDR2 FYNNEI. V lost 6 bases to trimming and J lost 6 bases; unmatched junction nucleotides: 10. CDR3 size: 17 residues. CDR3 protein: CASRERLAGGPGNEQFF. DNA for the CDR3: TGTGCCAGCAGGGAGAGACTAGCGGGAGGGCCTGGCAATGAGCAGTTCTTC.

The rearrangement links TRBV6-1 to TRBJ2-1; 8 bases fit TRBD2. J was trimmed by 11 bases and V by 9 bases; bases with no gene match: 6. CDR3 length: 11 amino acids. CDR1 is MNHNS, CDR2 SASEGT, per germline. The CDR3 coding sequence is TGTGCCAGTACAACGGGGGGGCAGCAGTTCTTC. As protein: CASTTGGQQFF.

The chain links TRBV6-5 to TRBJ2-7, with D hard to call. Per the germline V gene, CDR1 is MNHEY and CDR2 is SVGAGI. Trimming left V 4 bases short and J 2 bases short, with 21 bases between. The CDR3 totals 17 residues. The CDR3 sequence: CASSSPVEVGQPYEQYF. The CDR3 DNA reads TGTGCCAGCAGTTCCCCAGTTGAGGTAGGGCAACCCTACGAGCAGTACTTC.

This clonotype was seen many times. The rearrangement uses TRBV18 and TRBJ2-3; D is unresolved. The CDR3 contains 15 residues. Trimming stripped 0 bases from V and 2 bases from J, with 9 bases between. Germline values: CDR1 KGHSH, CDR2 LQKENI. Here the CDR3 reads CASSPPAQPTDTQYF. The CDR3 nucleotides read TGTGCCAGCTCACCACCGGCCCAACCCACAGATACGCAGTATTTT.

This clonotype was counted many times. V usage is TRBV10-3 and J usage is TRBJ2-7; 8 nucleotides align to TRBD1. The germline gives CDR1 ENHRY, CDR2 SYGVKD. The V and J ends lost 6 bases and 6 bases, in that order; junction bases with no gene match: 4. This CDR3 has 12 amino acids. For the CDR3, the DNA is TGTGCCATCAGCCCGGGACAGGTCGAGCAGTACTTC. This translates into CAISPGQVEQYF.

This clonotype has only a few counts. This chain uses TRBV5-1 with TRBJ2-7; maybe TRBD2 (6 bases). Per germline, CDR1 SGHRS and CDR2 YFSETQ. Trimming stripped 4 bases from V and 0 bases from J, with 20 bases between. This CDR3 has 17 residues. The CDR3 DNA is TGCGCCAGCAGCCTTAACCTGCCTAGCGTACGCTCCTACGAGCAGTACTTC. As protein: CASSLNLPSVRSYEQYF.